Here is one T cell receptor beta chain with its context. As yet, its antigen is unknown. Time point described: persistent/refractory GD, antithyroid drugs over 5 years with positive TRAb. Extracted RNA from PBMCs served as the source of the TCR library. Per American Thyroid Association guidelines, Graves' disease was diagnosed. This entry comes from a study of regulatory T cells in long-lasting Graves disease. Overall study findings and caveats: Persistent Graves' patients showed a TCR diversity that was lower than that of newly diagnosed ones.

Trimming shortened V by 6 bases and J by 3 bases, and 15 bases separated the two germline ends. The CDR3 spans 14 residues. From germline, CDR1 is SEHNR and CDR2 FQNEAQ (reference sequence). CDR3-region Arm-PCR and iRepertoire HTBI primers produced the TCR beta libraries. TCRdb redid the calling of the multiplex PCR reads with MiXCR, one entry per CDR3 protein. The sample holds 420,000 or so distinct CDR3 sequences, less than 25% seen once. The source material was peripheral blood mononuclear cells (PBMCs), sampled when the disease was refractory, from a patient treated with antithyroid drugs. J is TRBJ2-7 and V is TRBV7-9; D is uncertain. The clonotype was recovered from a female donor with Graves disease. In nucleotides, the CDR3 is TGTGCCAGCAGTTTCAAACAACAGCACTACGAGCAGTACTTC. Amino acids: CASSFKQQHYEQYF.